The sample holds one count of the clone carrying this TCR beta chain. The length of the CDR3 is 16 residues. V dropped 5 bases and J dropped 5; count of bases not matched to a gene: 7. Germline V CDR1 and CDR2: SGHTA, FQGTGA. The data stem from a study of blood T cell repertoires in COVID-19. Profiling relied on immunoSEQ multiplex PCR, and the TCRdb table lists in-frame clones only, not all of them. The sample shows approximately 81,000 clones, around 89% of them seen only once. This TCR came from a woman in her forties or fifties with acute COVID-19. Sequencing used PBMCs or T cells enriched from blood (not recorded which). The chain couples TRBV7-3 to TRBJ2-3; 13 bases map to TRBD2. The CDR3 nucleotides read TGTGCCAGCAGCGGGGGACTAGCGGGATTGGGAGATACGCAGTATTTT. Its protein product is CASSGGLAGLGDTQYF.